Below, 21 T cell receptor beta chains from the same sample are listed, as sequenced in a study of T cell repertoires in cytomegalovirus infection. TCRdb passed the reads through MiXCR, listing each CDR3 protein once. The sample contains around 210,000 distinct CDR3 sequences, around 6.4% of which appear only once. Sequencing was performed on PBMCs. The receptors stem from a human donor in good health (CMV status not recorded). Some clones in this sample may be carry-over from other donors' samples.

This clonotype occurred many times. The chain joins TRBV5-1 to TRBJ2-5, with D possibly being TRBD2 (5 bases). This CDR3 contains 14 residues. In germline, CDR1 is SGHRS, CDR2 YFSETQ. V gave up 3 bases and J gave up 2 bases, with 11 bases separating them. The CDR3 DNA is TGCGCCAGCAGCTACGGACTGGGGCAAGAGACCCAGTACTTC. Translation: CASSYGLGQETQYF.

This clonotype appeared many times. The gene calls are TRBV6-2 or TRBV6-3 and TRBJ2-2; TRBD1 might be the D (6 bases). The CDR3 spans 17 residues. Looked up from germline, CDR1 is MNHEY and CDR2 is SVGEGT. V lost 0 bases, J lost 1 base, and 12 bases lay in between. The CDR3 is CASSYSVGTQNTGELFF. DNA for the CDR3: TGTGCCAGCAGTTACTCGGTCGGGACACAGAACACCGGGGAGCTGTTTTTT.

The chain couples TRBV6-2 or TRBV6-3 to TRBJ2-1; D unclear. Trimming removed 0 bases from V and 7 bases from J, with 7 bases in between. Germline CDR1 reads MNHEY; CDR2 reads SVGEGT. The CDR3 consists of 13 residues. Here the CDR3 DNA reads TGTGCCAGCAGTTACTCAGATCAAAATGAGCAGTTCTTC. Its translation: CASSYSDQNEQFF.

This clonotype appeared many times. The chain links TRBV7-2 to TRBJ2-7; no firm D call. This CDR3 spans 14 amino acids. Germline CDR1 SGHTA, CDR2 FQGNSA. V lost 3 bases and J 5 bases, leaving 14 bases between the germline ends. CDR3 coding DNA: TGTGCCAGCAGCTTCCTACAAACCGCGAACGAGCAGTACTTC. Translation gives CASSFLQTANEQYF.

Many counts were recorded for this clonotype. The gene calls are TRBV29-1 and TRBJ1-1; D gene unclear. Between the trimmed V and J ends, which lost 6 bases and 0 bases, there was a span of 11 bases. The CDR3 length is 13 residues. Germline CDR1 SQVTM, CDR2 ANQGSEA. The CDR3 sequence: CSVAESLNTEAFF. In nucleotides, the CDR3 is TGCAGCGTGGCGGAAAGTCTGAACACTGAAGCTTTCTTT.

This clonotype was seen ten or more times. V usage is TRBV29-1 and J usage is TRBJ1-2; a weak D match, TRBD1 (6 bases). From germline, CDR1 is SQVTM and CDR2 ANQGSEA. This CDR3 region has 16 residues. V lost 0 bases and J lost 7, with 21 bases in between. The CDR3 DNA reads as TGCAGCGTTGAAGATCTTATACGCAGGGGTGGAGGTGGCTACACCTTC. Encoded protein: CSVEDLIRRGGGGYTF.

This clonotype was seen many times. The rearrangement joins TRBV5-4 to TRBJ2-4, with no clear D. Germline V gene data show CDR1 as SGHNT and CDR2 as YYREEE (reference sequence). The CDR3 totals 14 residues. The V end was cut by 0 bases, the J end by 6 bases, with 10 bases between. CDR3 region: CASSLGERTNIQYF. CDR3 DNA: TGTGCCAGCAGCTTGGGGGAACGGACAAACATTCAGTACTTC.

This clonotype was found many times. The V gene is TRBV7-2, the J gene TRBJ2-7, with TRBD2 as a possible D gene (7 bases). From germline, CDR1 is SGHTA and CDR2 FQGNSA. The CDR3 sequence is 15 residues long. V was clipped by 1 base and J by 2 bases, with 12 bases between them. DNA of the CDR3: TGTGCCAGCAGCTTAGGGGGGGGCAAAGCCTACGAGCAGTACTTC. Protein product: CASSLGGGKAYEQYF.

This clonotype was observed at least ten times. The chain employs TRBV12-3 or TRBV12-4 and TRBJ1-1; no definite D call. Trimming shortened V by 4 bases and J by 8 bases, and 17 bases separated the two germline ends. The CDR3 extends over 14 amino acids. The CDR3 is CASSYVLAGREAFF. In nucleotides, the CDR3 is TGTGCCAGCAGTTACGTTTTGGCAGGACGCGAAGCTTTCTTT.

The sample holds many counts of this clonotype. This chain connects TRBV6-6 to TRBJ2-4; D is tentatively TRBD1 or TRBD2 (6 bases each). Germline V gene data show CDR1 as MNHNY and CDR2 as SVGAGI (reference sequence). Trimming left V 7 bases short and J 9 bases short, with 25 bases between. The CDR3 spans 16 residues. The CDR3 bases are TGTGCCAGCACCTTTGAGGGGGGAGGCCATAACGGCATTCAGTACTTC. Protein sequence: CASTFEGGGHNGIQYF.

Only a few counts were recorded for this clonotype. The chain combines TRBV20-1 with TRBJ1-6; the match to TRBD1 covers 8 bases. The V gene's germline CDR1 is DFQATT and CDR2 SNEGSKA (reference sequence). The CDR3 loop spans 14 amino acids. The V segment lost 3 bases and the J segment 11 bases; nucleotides outside the gene matches: 9. In DNA, the CDR3 is TGCAGTGCTAGGCCCGGGACAGGCCAAACACCCCTCCACTTT. It encodes CSARPGTGQTPLHF.

In its sample, this clonotype was seen many times. This rearrangement joins TRBV5-5 to TRBJ2-5; TRBD1 matches 7 bases. The CDR3 consists of 15 residues. The germline V gene encodes CDR1 SGHKS and CDR2 YYEKEE (reference sequence). The J segment lost 1 base and the V segment lost 0 bases, leaving 3 bases of the junction unmatched. This CDR3 reads CASSLGQGSQETQYF. The CDR3, as DNA: TGTGCCAGCAGCTTGGGACAGGGAAGCCAAGAGACCCAGTACTTC.

This clonotype was counted ten times or more. This chain uses TRBV7-2 with TRBJ2-1; D is unclear. The ends were cut back, 4 bases at V and 0 bases at J, with 7 bases in the middle. This CDR3 is built from 14 residues. Germline-derived CDR1 and CDR2 are SGHTA and FQGNSA. The CDR3 DNA reads as TGTGCCAGCAGCTCGGCTAGCTCCTACAATGAGCAGTTCTTC. It translates to CASSSASSYNEQFF.

This clonotype has ten or more counts. This sequence joins TRBV20-1 and TRBJ2-1; unclear D gene. Trimming pared 0 bases from V and 9 bases from J, leaving 6 bases between. The CDR3 loop spans 11 amino acids. In germline, CDR1 is DFQATT, CDR2 SNEGSKA (reference sequence). The CDR3 sequence is CSARETVEQFF. DNA for the CDR3: TGCAGTGCTAGAGAGACCGTTGAGCAGTTCTTC.

This clonotype was observed a few times. The genes are TRBV5-1 and TRBJ2-5; D gene uncertain. From germline, CDR1 is SGHRS and CDR2 YFSETQ. The CDR3 consists of 13 residues. V was pared by 2 bases and J by 2 bases, with 7 bases between. The CDR3 here is CASSFRSQETQYF. In nucleotides, the CDR3 is TGCGCCAGCAGCTTCCGAAGTCAAGAGACCCAGTACTTC. Full variable domain (rest looked up from reference TRBV5-1 and TRBJ2-5): KAGVTQTPRYLIKTRGQQVTLSCSPISGHRSVSWYQQTPGQGLQFLFEYFSETQRNKGNFPGRFSGRQFSNSRSEMNVSTLELGDSALYLCASSFRSQETQYFGPGTRLLVL.

In this sample, this clonotype turned up many times. J is TRBJ1-5 and V is TRBV6-1, with a weak D call TRBD1 (6 bases). Germline lookup yields CDR1 MNHNS and CDR2 SASEGT. Trimming removed 5 bases at V and 2 bases at J, with 16 bases between. The CDR3 totals 16 residues. The CDR3: CASSREGGLGNQPQHF. DNA of the CDR3: TGTGCCAGCAGTCGAGAGGGGGGCTTGGGCAATCAGCCCCAGCATTTT.

This clonotype has ten or more counts. The chain has TRBV19 and TRBJ1-2; D unresolved. Trimming took 2 bases from V and 2 from J, leaving 9 bases between them. This CDR3 has 14 residues. Germline CDR1 reads LNHDA; CDR2 reads SQIVND (reference sequence). The CDR3 nucleotides read TGTGCCAGTAGTATACGGGTTCTCAACTATGGCTACACCTTC. The encoded protein is CASSIRVLNYGYTF. Filled out from reference TRBV19 and TRBJ1-2, the complete variable domain reads DGGITQSPKYLFRKEGQNVTLSCEQNLNHDAMYWYRQDPGQGLRLIYYSQIVNDFQKGDIAEGYSVSREKKESFPLTVTSAQKNPTAFYLCASSIRVLNYGYTFGSGTRLTVV.

This clonotype was recorded many times. The chain has TRBV4-1 and TRBJ1-3; 8 positions match TRBD1. V lost 8 bases to trimming and J lost 0 bases; unmatched junction nucleotides: 0. CDR1 MGHRA and CDR2 YSYEKL come from the germline V gene. CDR3 length: 13 residues. The CDR3 is CASGTGSGNTIYF. CDR3 nucleotides: TGCGCCAGCGGGACAGGCTCTGGAAACACCATATATTTT.

This clonotype was counted many times. The V call is TRBV14, the J call TRBJ1-3; D not certain. V was trimmed by 4 bases and J by 4 bases, leaving 11 bases between them. This CDR3 region has 14 residues. Germline V CDR1 and CDR2: SGHDN, FVKESK. The CDR3: CASSPRWVGNTIYF. In DNA form, the CDR3 reads TGTGCCAGCAGCCCTCGGTGGGTAGGAAACACCATATATTTT.

This clonotype was observed once. This rearrangement joins TRBV5-1 to TRBJ1-2; 7 bases fit TRBD1. V lost 4 bases and J lost 1; bases outside the gene matches: 4. The CDR3 runs 14 residues. Germline CDR1 SGHRS, CDR2 YFSETQ. CDR3 in amino acids: CASSPRDSNYGYTF. Here the CDR3 DNA reads TGCGCCAGCAGCCCCAGGGACAGTAACTATGGCTACACCTTC.

This clonotype was recorded many times. The chain is built from TRBV29-1 and TRBJ2-5; a possible D gene is TRBD2 (5 bases). V was pared by 4 bases and J by 5 bases, with 11 bases between. This CDR3 has 12 amino acids. The germline V gene has CDR1 SQVTM and CDR2 ANQGSEA. The CDR3 DNA follows: TGCAGCGTTGTCTTGTCGGGGGAGACCCAGTACTTC. It translates to CSVVLSGETQYF.